Presented here are 3 T cell receptor beta chains from one specimen sequenced in a study of blood T cell repertoires in COVID-19. Generated by immunoSEQ multiplex PCR, the TCRdb table keeps only in-frame clones and is missing some. Of about 120,000 clones detected, approximately 86% appear once; the ten largest clones hold 0.88%. What was sequenced was peripheral blood. The origin of the receptors is a woman between 50 and 59 years old with active or convalescent COVID-19.

The chain carries TRBV6-9 and TRBJ2-7; a weak D match, TRBD1 (6 bases). The CDR3 totals 16 residues. Between the trimmed V and J ends, which lost 7 bases and 4 bases, there was a span of 23 bases. CDR1 and CDR2 (germline): MNHGY, SVAAGI. The CDR3 region is CASKSFRDIACYEQYF. The CDR3 DNA reads TGTGCCAGCAAATCTTTCCGGGACATAGCCTGTTACGAGCAGTACTTC.

In nucleotides, the CDR3 is TGTGCCAGCAGCCCCCTTAACAGGGCTGATGGCTACACCTTC. Its translation: CASSPLNRADGYTF. The chain has TRBV4-2 and TRBJ1-2, with D possibly TRBD1 on 6 matching bases. Germline CDR1 and CDR2: LGHNA and YNFKEQ. The ends were cut back, 4 bases at V and 6 bases at J, with 15 bases in the middle. The CDR3 has 14 residues.

This chain links TRBV10-3 with TRBJ1-4, with TRBD1 identical over 7 bases. The CDR3 length is 13 residues. Losses at the gene ends were 9 bases for V and 7 bases for J; bases not matched to a gene: 8. CDR1 and CDR2 (germline): ENHRY, SYGVKD. The DNA for the CDR3 is TGTGCCATACAAGGGGGCGCGAGTGAAAAACTGTTTTTT. It is translated as CAIQGGASEKLFF.